Each of the 4 T cell receptor beta chains below was sequenced from the same sample in a study of control samples from healthy donors and cancer patients. Profiled with immunoSEQ multiplex PCR; TCRdb holds only in-frame clones, not every one. The repertoire holds 120,000 or so clones, with about 90% as singletons. Sequences were obtained from blood. The source of these receptors is a young man in good health.

This clone was recorded once. J is TRBJ1-2 and V is TRBV27; 8 nucleotides align to TRBD1. This CDR3 is built from 15 residues. Germline lookup yields CDR1 MNHEY and CDR2 SMNVEV (reference sequence). J lost 7 bases, V lost 6 bases, and 13 bases had no gene match. The CDR3 coding sequence is TGTGCCAGCAGACCCCCCGGACAGGGCGCCTTTGGCTACACCTTC. It translates to CASRPPGQGAFGYTF.

In DNA, the CDR3 is TGTGCCAGCAGTTACTCTGGCCTACAATACTTC. Amino acids: CASSYSGLQYF. V is TRBV6-2 or TRBV6-3 and J is TRBJ2-7; D is unresolved. V lost 0 bases, J lost 13 bases, and 10 bases lay in between. Germline V gives CDR1 MNHEY, CDR2 SVGEGT. The CDR3 totals 11 residues.

Here the CDR3 reads CASSVPHTGELFF. The CDR3 region has the DNA TGTGCCAGCAGCGTCCCCCACACCGGGGAGCTGTTTTTT. The V gene is TRBV7-3, the J gene TRBJ2-2, with D unresolved. The CDR3 extends over 13 amino acids. Per the germline V gene, CDR1 is SGHTA and CDR2 is FQGTGA. Trimming left V 5 bases short and J 3 bases short, with 7 bases between.

This chain uses TRBV5-1 with TRBJ2-5; a weak D match, TRBD1 (7 bases). The germline V gene encodes CDR1 SGHRS and CDR2 YFSETQ. This CDR3 comprises 15 residues. Trimming stripped 0 bases from V and 1 base from J, with 10 bases between. This CDR3 is CASSLGQGGQETQYF. In DNA form, the CDR3 reads TGCGCCAGCAGCTTGGGGCAGGGGGGCCAAGAGACCCAGTACTTC.